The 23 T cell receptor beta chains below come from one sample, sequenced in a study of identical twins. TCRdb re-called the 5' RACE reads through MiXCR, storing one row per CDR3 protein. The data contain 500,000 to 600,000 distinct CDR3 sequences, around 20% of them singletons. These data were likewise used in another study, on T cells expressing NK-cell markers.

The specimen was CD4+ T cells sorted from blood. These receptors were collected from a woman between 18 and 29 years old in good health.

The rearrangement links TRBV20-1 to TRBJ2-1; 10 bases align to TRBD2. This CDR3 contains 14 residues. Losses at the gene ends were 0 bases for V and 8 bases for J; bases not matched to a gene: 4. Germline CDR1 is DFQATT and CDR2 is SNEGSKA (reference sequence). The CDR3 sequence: CSARDLAGAYEQFF. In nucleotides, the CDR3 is TGCAGTGCTAGAGATCTAGCGGGAGCCTATGAGCAGTTCTTC.

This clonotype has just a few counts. CDR3 DNA sequence: TGCAGTGCTCTCTCCATAGAGACCCAGTACTTC. This codes for CSALSIETQYF. The rearrangement uses TRBV20-1 and TRBJ2-5; no firm D call. V lost 5 bases and J 4 bases, leaving 8 bases between the germline ends. In germline, CDR1 is DFQATT, CDR2 SNEGSKA (reference sequence). This CDR3 comprises 11 residues.

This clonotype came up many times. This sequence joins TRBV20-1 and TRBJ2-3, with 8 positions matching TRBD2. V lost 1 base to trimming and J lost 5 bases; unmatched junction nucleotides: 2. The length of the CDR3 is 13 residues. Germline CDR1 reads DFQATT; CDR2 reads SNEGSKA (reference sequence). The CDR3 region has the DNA TGCAGTGCTAGAGTGGCGGGAGGAGATACGCAGTATTTT. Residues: CSARVAGGDTQYF.

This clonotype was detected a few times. CDR3 protein: CASKQGQGSFF. The CDR3, as DNA: TGCGCCAGCAAGCAGGGACAGGGGTCGTTCTTC. The gene calls are TRBV5-1 and TRBJ2-1; 10 bases agree with TRBD1. Germline V lookup: CDR1 SGHRS, CDR2 YFSETQ. Trimming cost V 6 bases and J 15 bases; bases outside gene matches: 6. The CDR3 runs to 11 residues.

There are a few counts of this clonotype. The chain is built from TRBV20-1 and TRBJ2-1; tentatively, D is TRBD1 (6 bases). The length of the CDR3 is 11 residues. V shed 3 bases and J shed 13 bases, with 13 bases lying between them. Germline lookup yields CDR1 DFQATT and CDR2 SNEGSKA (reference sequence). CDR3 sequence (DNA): TGCAGTGCTAGGGGGGCCCCAGGCCAGTTCTTC. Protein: CSARGAPGQFF.

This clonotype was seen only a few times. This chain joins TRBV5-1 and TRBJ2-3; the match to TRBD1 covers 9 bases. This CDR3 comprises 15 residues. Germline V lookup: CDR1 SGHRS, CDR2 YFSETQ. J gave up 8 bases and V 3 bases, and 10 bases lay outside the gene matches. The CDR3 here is CASSSTGQGTSTQYF. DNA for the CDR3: TGCGCCAGCAGCTCTACCGGACAGGGGACAAGTACGCAGTATTTT. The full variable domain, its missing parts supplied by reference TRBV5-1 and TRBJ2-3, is KAGVTQTPRYLIKTRGQQVTLSCSPISGHRSVSWYQQTPGQGLQFLFEYFSETQRNKGNFPGRFSGRQFSNSRSEMNVSTLELGDSALYLCASSSTGQGTSTQYFGPGTRLTVL.

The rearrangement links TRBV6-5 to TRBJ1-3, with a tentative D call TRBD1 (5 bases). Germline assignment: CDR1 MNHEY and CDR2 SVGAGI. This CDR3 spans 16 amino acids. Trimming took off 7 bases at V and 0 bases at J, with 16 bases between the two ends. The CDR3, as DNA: TGTGCCAGCATTAAAGACAGCAACGTCTCTGGAAACACCATATATTTT. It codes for CASIKDSNVSGNTIYF.

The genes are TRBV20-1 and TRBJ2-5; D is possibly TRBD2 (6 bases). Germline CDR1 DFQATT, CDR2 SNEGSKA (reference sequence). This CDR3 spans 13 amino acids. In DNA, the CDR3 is TGCAGCCGTCTCGGCGGCGGGAAAGAGACCCAGTACTTC. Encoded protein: CSRLGGGKETQYF.

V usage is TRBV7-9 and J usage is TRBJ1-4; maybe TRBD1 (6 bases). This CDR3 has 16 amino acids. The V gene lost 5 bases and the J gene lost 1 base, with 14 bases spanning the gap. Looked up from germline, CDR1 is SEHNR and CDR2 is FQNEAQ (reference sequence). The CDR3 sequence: CASSLNGGGTNEKLFF. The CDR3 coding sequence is TGTGCCAGCAGCCTCAATGGAGGGGGAACTAATGAAAAACTGTTTTTT.

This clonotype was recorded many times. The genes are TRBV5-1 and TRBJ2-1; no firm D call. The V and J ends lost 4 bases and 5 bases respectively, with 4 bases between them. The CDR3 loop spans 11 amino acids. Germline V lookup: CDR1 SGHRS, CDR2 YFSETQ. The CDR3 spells CASSPDNEQFF. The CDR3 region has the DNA TGCGCCAGCAGCCCGGACAATGAGCAGTTCTTC. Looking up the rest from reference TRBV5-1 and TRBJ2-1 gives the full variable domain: KAGVTQTPRYLIKTRGQQVTLSCSPISGHRSVSWYQQTPGQGLQFLFEYFSETQRNKGNFPGRFSGRQFSNSRSEMNVSTLELGDSALYLCASSPDNEQFFGPGTRLTVL.

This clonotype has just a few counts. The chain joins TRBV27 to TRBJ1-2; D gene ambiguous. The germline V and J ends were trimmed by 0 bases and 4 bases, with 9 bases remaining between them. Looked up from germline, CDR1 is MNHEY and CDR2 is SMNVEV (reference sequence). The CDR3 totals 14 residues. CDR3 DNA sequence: TGTGCCAGCAGTTTATCGTTTACAGCCTATGGCTACACCTTC. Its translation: CASSLSFTAYGYTF.

CDR3 in amino acids: CASRKTWTGAPGANVLTF. The CDR3 DNA reads TGCGCCAGCAGAAAAACGTGGACAGGGGCACCCGGGGCCAACGTCCTGACTTTC. This rearrangement joins TRBV10-1 to TRBJ2-6, with 9 positions matching TRBD1. The CDR3 has 18 residues. Looked up from germline, CDR1 is WNHNN and CDR2 is SYGVQD (reference sequence). V lost 6 bases and J lost 4; bases outside the gene matches: 13.

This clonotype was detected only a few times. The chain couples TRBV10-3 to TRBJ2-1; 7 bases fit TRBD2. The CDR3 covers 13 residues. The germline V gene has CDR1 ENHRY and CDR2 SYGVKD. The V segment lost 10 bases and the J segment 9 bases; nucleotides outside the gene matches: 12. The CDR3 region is CATAGTTDGEQFF. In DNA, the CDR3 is TGTGCCACCGCTGGGACTACCGACGGTGAGCAGTTCTTC.

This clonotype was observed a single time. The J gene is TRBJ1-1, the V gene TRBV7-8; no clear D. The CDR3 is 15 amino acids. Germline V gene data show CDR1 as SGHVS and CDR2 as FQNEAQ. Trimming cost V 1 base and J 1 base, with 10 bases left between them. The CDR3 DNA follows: TGTGCCAGCAGCTTAGAGAACACGGGGAACACTGAAGCTTTCTTT. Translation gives CASSLENTGNTEAFF.

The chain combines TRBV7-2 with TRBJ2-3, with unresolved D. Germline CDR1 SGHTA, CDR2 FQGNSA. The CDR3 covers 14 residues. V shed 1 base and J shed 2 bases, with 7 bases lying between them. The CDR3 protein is CASSLVWVTDTQYF. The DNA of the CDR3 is TGTGCCAGCAGCTTAGTGTGGGTCACAGATACGCAGTATTTT.

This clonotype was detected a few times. Here the CDR3 DNA reads TGCAGTGCTGGGGGACTGACGGATGAGCAGTTCTTC. It is translated as CSAGGLTDEQFF. The chain combines TRBV20-1 with TRBJ2-1, with D tentatively TRBD2 (6 bases). V lost 5 bases, J lost 8 bases, and 13 bases lay in between. CDR3 length: 12 residues. In germline, CDR1 is DFQATT, CDR2 SNEGSKA (reference sequence).

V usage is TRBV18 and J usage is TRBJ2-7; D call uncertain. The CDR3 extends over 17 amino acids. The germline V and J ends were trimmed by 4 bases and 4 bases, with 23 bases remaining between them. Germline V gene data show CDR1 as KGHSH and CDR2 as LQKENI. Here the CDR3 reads CASSQLVSTALLYEQYF. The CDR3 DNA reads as TGTGCCAGCTCACAATTAGTGAGTACAGCCTTATTGTACGAGCAGTACTTC.

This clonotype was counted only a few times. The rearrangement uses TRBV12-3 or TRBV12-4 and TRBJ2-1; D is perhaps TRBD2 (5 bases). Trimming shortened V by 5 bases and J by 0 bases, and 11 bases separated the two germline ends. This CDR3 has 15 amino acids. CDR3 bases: TGTGCCAGCAGTAGCAAGGACTTCTCCTACAATGAGCAGTTCTTC. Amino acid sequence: CASSSKDFSYNEQFF.

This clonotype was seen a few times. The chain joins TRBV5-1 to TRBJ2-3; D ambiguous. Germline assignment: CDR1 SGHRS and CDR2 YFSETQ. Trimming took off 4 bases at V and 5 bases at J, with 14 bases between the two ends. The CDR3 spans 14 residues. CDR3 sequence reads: CASSPGRLGDTQYF. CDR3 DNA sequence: TGCGCCAGCAGCCCAGGCCGATTGGGAGATACGCAGTATTTT.

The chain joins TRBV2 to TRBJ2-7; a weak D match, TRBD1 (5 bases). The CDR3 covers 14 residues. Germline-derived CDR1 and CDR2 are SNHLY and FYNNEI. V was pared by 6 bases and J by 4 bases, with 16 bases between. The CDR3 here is CASRKTESRYEQYF. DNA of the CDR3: TGTGCCAGCAGAAAGACAGAGAGTCGTTACGAGCAGTACTTC.

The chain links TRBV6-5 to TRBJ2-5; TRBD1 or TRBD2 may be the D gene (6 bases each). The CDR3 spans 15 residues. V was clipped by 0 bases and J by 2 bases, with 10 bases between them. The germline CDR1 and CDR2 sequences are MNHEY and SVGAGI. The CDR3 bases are TGTGCCAGCAGTTACTCGACTAGGGGGCAAGAGACCCAGTACTTC. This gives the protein CASSYSTRGQETQYF.

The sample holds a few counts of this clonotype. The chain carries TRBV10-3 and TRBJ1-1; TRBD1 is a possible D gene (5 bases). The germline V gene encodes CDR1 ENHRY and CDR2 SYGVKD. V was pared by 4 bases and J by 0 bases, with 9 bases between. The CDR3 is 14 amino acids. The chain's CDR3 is CAISGGRVNTEAFF. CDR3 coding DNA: TGTGCCATCAGTGGGGGACGGGTGAACACTGAAGCTTTCTTT.

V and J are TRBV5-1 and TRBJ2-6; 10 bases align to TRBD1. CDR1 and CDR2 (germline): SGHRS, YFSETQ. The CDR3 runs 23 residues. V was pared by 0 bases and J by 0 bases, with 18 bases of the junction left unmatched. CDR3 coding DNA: TGCGCCAGCAGCTTGGTACTCTCGCGACAGGGGGCCCTCCCGAGCTCTGGGGCCAACGTCCTGACTTTC. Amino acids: CASSLVLSRQGALPSSGANVLTF.